The 10 T cell receptor beta chains in this list originate from one sample, sequenced in a study of post-analysis software for immune sequencing data. Findings and limits, study-wide: About five TRBV segments were more frequent in patients than controls; TRBV5-6, TRBV5-1 and TRBV20-1 belonged to this group.

Their recognized antigens are unknown. Unique molecular identifiers featured in each of the TCR beta cDNA libraries. MiXCR was run by TCRdb on the PCR reads, yielding one entry per CDR3 protein. The sample contains approximately 730,000 distinct CDR3 sequences, 25% to 30% of which appear only once. Input material: blood. These receptor sequences come from a girl between 10 and 17 years old with multiple sclerosis.

The table lists this clonotype with a few counts. The gene calls are TRBV4-1 and TRBJ2-1, with D maybe TRBD2 (6 bases). This CDR3 contains 17 residues. Between the trimmed V and J ends, which lost 1 base and 5 bases, there was a span of 18 bases. The germline CDR1 and CDR2 sequences are MGHRA and YSYEKL. The CDR3 nucleotides read TGCGCCAGCAGCCAAGGATTAGGGTGGATAGCGGACAATGAGCAGTTCTTC. It encodes CASSQGLGWIADNEQFF.

This chain uses TRBV20-1 with TRBJ2-1; weak D call: TRBD2 (7 bases). Germline-derived CDR1 and CDR2 are DFQATT and SNEGSKA (reference sequence). The CDR3 contains 13 residues. The V and J ends lost 5 bases and 10 bases respectively, with 18 bases between them. This CDR3 reads CSAPNVRGGEQFF. In DNA form, the CDR3 reads TGCAGTGCTCCCAACGTTAGGGGGGGAGAGCAGTTCTTC.

This clonotype was counted once. The rearrangement uses TRBV6-6 and TRBJ2-7, with a weak D call TRBD2 (5 bases). From germline, CDR1 is MNHNY and CDR2 SVGAGI (reference sequence). The CDR3 consists of 13 residues. V was clipped by 10 bases and J by 2 bases, with 15 bases between them. The CDR3: CATVSGMTYEQYF. The CDR3 DNA follows: TGTGCCACCGTAAGCGGTATGACCTACGAGCAGTACTTC.

This clonotype came up a few times. V gene TRBV28 combines with J gene TRBJ2-5; TRBD2 aligns across 7 bases. CDR1 is MDHEN and CDR2 is SYDVKM in the germline V gene. Trimming removed 3 bases from V and 11 bases from J; junction bases left unmatched: 21. The CDR3 contains 17 residues. CDR3 sequence reads: CASSFAFAGVLMWEQYF. CDR3 sequence (DNA): TGTGCCAGCAGTTTTGCGTTTGCGGGAGTTTTAATGTGGGAGCAGTACTTC.

The rearrangement links TRBV7-9 to TRBJ2-3; D is ambiguous. The CDR3 is 14 amino acids. The V gene lost 1 base and the J gene lost 2 bases, with 7 bases spanning the gap. Germline assignment: CDR1 SEHNR and CDR2 FQNEAQ (reference sequence). The CDR3 here is CASSLDFTTDTQYF. The CDR3 DNA is TGTGCCAGCAGCTTAGACTTTACCACAGATACGCAGTATTTT.

The genes are TRBV20-1 and TRBJ2-2; D could derive from TRBD1 or TRBD2 (5 bases each). There are 13 residues in the CDR3. V was trimmed by 6 bases and J by 3 bases, leaving 11 bases between them. Germline V lookup: CDR1 DFQATT, CDR2 SNEGSKA (reference sequence). CDR3 nucleotide sequence: TGCAGTGCGGGGACCCCTGACACCGGGGAGCTGTTTTTT. This gives the protein CSAGTPDTGELFF.

This clonotype turned up a few times. The V gene is TRBV9, the J gene TRBJ2-3, with 8 bases aligning to TRBD1. Germline CDR1 reads SGDLS; CDR2 reads YYNGEE. This CDR3 is built from 17 residues. Trimming cost V 4 bases and J 4 bases; bases outside gene matches: 14. In nucleotides, the CDR3 is TGTGCCAGCAGCTCAAGTCTAGGACAGGGAAGGGCAGATACGCAGTATTTT. Translating gives CASSSSLGQGRADTQYF. The variable domain in full, completed from reference TRBV9 and TRBJ2-3, reads DSGVTQTPKHLITATGQRVTLRCSPRSGDLSVYWYQQSLDQGLQFLIQYYNGEERAKGNILERFSAQQFPDLHSELNLSSLELGDSALYFCASSSSLGQGRADTQYFGPGTRLTVL.

The chain uses TRBV4-1 and TRBJ1-5, with a tentative D call TRBD1 (5 bases). This CDR3 region has 14 residues. Trimming pared 1 base from V and 5 bases from J, leaving 9 bases between. Looked up from germline, CDR1 is MGHRA and CDR2 is YSYEKL. CDR3 residues: CASSQGREDQPQHF. In DNA, the CDR3 is TGCGCCAGCAGCCAAGGCAGGGAGGATCAGCCCCAGCATTTT.

This chain joins TRBV4-2 and TRBJ1-2, with D unclear. This CDR3 contains 16 residues. Deletions cut 0 bases from V and 4 bases from J, with 15 bases between. CDR1 and CDR2 (germline): LGHNA, YNFKEQ. CDR3 coding DNA: TGTGCCAGCAGCCAAGAGGCCTCCGTAACCTTCTATGGCTACACCTTC. This sequence encodes CASSQEASVTFYGYTF.

The chain joins TRBV7-2 to TRBJ2-1; 7 bases fit TRBD2. Germline V CDR1 and CDR2: SGHTA, FQGNSA. Trimming cost V 1 base and J 6 bases; bases outside gene matches: 6. The CDR3 is 15 residues long. Here the CDR3 reads CASSLGLAWGNEQFF. The DNA for the CDR3 is TGTGCCAGCAGCTTAGGACTAGCTTGGGGCAATGAGCAGTTCTTC.